This T cell receptor beta chain was obtained from a study of blood T cells in healthy people across ages. Donors ranged from roughly 6 to 100 years old and were healthy Caucasians in Russia. Using a J-beta primer mix together with a sample-barcoded 5' primer, a second PCR was run for roughly 7 to 12 cycles. Via MiXCR, TCRdb re-called the 5' RACE reads, giving one row per CDR3 protein. The repertoire holds hundreds of thousands of distinct CDR3 sequences, with 49% as singletons. The germline gives CDR1 MGHRA, CDR2 YSYEKL. Losses at the gene ends were 2 bases for V and 0 bases for J; bases not matched to a gene: 7. The CDR3 covers 18 residues.

This TCR was sampled from a woman in her sixties or seventies in good health. The material sequenced was blood. The genes are TRBV4-1 and TRBJ2-6; TRBD1 aligns across 7 bases. The CDR3 coding sequence is TGCGCCAGCAGCCAACGGACAGGTTTAAGCTCTGGGGCCAACGTCCTGACTTTC. Encoded protein: CASSQRTGLSSGANVLTF.